The sequence of this TCR beta chain was determined in a study of T cell responses to AZD1222 COVID-19 vaccine. The CDR3 is 13 amino acids. With 2 bases removed from V and 3 bases from J, the gap between germline ends came to 7 bases. Produced via immunoSEQ multiplex PCR; TCRdb's table is partial and in-frame only. The sample yields approximately 140,000 clones, under 95% seen once. Notes on the study in general: Donor demographics were predominantly white British with a female majority; clonal diversity may be underestimated. Spike-specific TCR breadth and depth were elevated following two AZD1222 doses. Among those given AZD1222, only 5 to 7 were seropositive at baseline.

As regards this clone: Its antigen is not identified.

This receptor was taken from an adult in good health. The J gene is TRBJ1-1, the V gene TRBV12-3 or TRBV12-4; D uncertain. The sequenced sample was peripheral blood, obtained on day 0 of AZD1222 vaccination. DNA of the CDR3: TGTGCCAGCAGTTTACGTGTGTACACTGAAGCTTTCTTT. As protein: CASSLRVYTEAFF.